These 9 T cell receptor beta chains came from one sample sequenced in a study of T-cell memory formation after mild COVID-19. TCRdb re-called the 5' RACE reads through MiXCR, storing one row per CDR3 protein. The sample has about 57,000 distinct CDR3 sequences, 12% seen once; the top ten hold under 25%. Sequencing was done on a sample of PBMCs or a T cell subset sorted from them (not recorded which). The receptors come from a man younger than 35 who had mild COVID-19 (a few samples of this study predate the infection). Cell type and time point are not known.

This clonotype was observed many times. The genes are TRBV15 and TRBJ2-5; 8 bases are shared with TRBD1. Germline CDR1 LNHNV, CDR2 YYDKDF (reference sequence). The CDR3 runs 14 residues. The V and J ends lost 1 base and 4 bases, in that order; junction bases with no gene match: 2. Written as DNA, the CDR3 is TGTGCCACCAGCAGAGCTGGACAGGGAGAGACCCAGTACTTC. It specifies CATSRAGQGETQYF.

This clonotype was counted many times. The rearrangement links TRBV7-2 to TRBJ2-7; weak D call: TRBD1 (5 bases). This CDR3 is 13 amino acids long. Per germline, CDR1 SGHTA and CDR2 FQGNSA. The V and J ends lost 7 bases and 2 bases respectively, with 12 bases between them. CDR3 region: CASTRAGAYEQYF. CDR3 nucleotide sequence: TGTGCCAGCACCAGGGCAGGCGCCTACGAGCAGTACTTC.

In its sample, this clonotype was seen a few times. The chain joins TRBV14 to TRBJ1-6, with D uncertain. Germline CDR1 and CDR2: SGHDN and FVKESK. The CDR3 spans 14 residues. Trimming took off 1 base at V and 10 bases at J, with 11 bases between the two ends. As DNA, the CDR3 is TGTGCCAGCAGCCAAGGAAGGGAGTACTCACCCCTCCACTTT. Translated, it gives CASSQGREYSPLHF.

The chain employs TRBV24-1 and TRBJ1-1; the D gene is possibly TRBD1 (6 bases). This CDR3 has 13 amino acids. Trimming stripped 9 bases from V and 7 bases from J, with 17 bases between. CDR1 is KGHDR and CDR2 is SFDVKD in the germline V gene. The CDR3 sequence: CATVSGASDEAFF. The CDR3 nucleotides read TGTGCCACCGTGTCAGGGGCCTCTGATGAAGCTTTCTTT.

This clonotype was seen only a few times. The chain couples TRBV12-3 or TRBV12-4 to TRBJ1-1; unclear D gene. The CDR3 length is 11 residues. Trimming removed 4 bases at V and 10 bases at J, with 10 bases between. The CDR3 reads CASSSGRGAFF. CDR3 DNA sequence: TGTGCCAGCAGTTCTGGGCGGGGAGCTTTCTTT.

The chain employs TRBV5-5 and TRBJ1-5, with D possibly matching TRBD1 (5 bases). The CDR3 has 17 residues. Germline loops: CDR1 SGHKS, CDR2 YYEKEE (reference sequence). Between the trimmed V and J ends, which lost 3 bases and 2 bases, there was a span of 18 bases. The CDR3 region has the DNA TGTGCCAGCAGCTCCGGCCTGGCCAGGGAAGGCAATCAGCCCCAGCATTTT. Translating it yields CASSSGLAREGNQPQHF.

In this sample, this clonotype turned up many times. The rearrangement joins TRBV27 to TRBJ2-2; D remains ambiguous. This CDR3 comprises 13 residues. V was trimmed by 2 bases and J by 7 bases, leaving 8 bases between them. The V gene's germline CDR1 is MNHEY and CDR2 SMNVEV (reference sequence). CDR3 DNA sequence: TGTGCCAGCAGTTTAAATGGGCACGGGGAGCTGTTTTTT. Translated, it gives CASSLNGHGELFF.

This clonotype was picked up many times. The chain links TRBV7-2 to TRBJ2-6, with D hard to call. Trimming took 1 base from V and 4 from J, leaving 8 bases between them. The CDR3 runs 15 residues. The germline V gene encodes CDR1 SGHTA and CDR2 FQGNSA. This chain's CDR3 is CASSLDFSGANVLTF. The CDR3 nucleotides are TGTGCCAGCAGCTTAGACTTTTCAGGGGCCAACGTCCTGACTTTC.

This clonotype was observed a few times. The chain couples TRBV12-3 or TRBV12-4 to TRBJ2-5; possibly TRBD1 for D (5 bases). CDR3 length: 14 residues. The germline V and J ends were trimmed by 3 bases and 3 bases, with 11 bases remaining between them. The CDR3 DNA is TGTGCCAGCAGTTTGGGCAGGGCTAAAGAGACCCAGTACTTC. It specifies CASSLGRAKETQYF.